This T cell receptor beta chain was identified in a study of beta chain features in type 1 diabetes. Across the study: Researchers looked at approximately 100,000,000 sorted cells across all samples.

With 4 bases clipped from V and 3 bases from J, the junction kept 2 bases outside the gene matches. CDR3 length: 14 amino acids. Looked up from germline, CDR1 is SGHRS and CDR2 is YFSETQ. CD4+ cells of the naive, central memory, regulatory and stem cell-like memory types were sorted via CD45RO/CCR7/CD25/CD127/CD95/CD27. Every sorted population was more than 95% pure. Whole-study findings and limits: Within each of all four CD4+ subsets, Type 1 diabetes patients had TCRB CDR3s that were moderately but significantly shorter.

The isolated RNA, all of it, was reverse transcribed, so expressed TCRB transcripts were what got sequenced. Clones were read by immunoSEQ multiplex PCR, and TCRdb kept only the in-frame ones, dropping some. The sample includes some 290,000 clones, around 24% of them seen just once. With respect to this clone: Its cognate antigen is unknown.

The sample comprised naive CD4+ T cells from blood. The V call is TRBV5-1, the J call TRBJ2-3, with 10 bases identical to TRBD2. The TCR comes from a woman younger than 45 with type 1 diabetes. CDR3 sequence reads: CASSKGLATDTQYF. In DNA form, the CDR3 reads TGCGCCAGCAGCAAGGGACTAGCGACAGATACGCAGTATTTT.